This T cell receptor beta chain was sequenced for a study of shared T cell receptors in the human thymus. Produced via immunoSEQ multiplex PCR; TCRdb's table is partial and in-frame only. The data hold hundreds of thousands of clones, with approximately 85% observed a single time. This CDR3 is built from 16 residues. CDR1 is MNHNY and CDR2 is SVGAGI in the germline V gene (reference sequence). Trimming cost V 4 bases and J 3 bases, with 18 bases left between them. The same sample was also used in a study of human thymus T cells. That study reports: Donors were healthy Finnish infants having corrective surgery for congenital heart defects.

Sequenced sample: thymocytes. The receptor was derived from a girl less than two years old with a congenital heart defect. This chain links TRBV6-6 with TRBJ1-2, with TRBD1 as a possible D gene (5 bases). CDR3 bases: TGTGCCAGCAGTTCCCTCGACCCCCCGGGGGACTATGGCTACACCTTC. It specifies CASSSLDPPGDYGYTF.